This TCR beta chain was identified during a study of cytomegalovirus exposure and HLA in healthy donors. With 60 Vbeta and 13 Jbeta primers, the PCR was carried out. Sequencing used immunoSEQ multiplex PCR; TCRdb keeps in-frame clones, though not all of them. The sample includes 150,000 to 250,000 clones, 65% to 80% of them seen just once. Findings of the study overall: The majority of TCR sequences were rare, yet some public TCRs appeared in many donors. Being productive about 87% or about 30% of the time was typical of most TCR beta V segments in an earlier analysis.

Concerning this clone: The antigen is not known.

The CDR3 is made up of 11 amino acids. Trimming cost V 7 bases and J 5 bases, with 8 bases left between them. The germline gives CDR1 SNHLY, CDR2 FYNNEI. Sequenced input: PBMCs. The rearrangement links TRBV2 to TRBJ1-2; no firm D call. This TCR came from a young woman in good health and CMV-seropositive. CDR3 residues: CASTQRYGYTF. CDR3 in DNA: TGTGCCAGCACGCAACGGTATGGCTACACCTTC.